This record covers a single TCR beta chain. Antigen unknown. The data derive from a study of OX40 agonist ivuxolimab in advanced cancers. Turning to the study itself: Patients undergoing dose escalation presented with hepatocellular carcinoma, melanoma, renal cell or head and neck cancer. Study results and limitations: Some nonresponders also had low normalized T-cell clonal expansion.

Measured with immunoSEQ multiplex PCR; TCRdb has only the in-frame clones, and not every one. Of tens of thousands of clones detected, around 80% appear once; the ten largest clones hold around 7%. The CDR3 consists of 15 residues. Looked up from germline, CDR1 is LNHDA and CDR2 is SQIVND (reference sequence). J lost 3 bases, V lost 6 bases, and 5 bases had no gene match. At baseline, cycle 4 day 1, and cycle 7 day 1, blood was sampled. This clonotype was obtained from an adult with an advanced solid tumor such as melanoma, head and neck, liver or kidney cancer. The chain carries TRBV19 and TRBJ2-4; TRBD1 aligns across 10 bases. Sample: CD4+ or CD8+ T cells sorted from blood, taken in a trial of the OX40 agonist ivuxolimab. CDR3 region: CASRDRGLSKNIQYF. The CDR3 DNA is TGTGCCAGTAGGGACAGGGGGTTGAGCAAAAACATTCAGTACTTC.